The T cell receptor (beta chain) under discussion was sequenced for a study of cytomegalovirus exposure and HLA in healthy donors. Study-level points and caveats: Associated with cytomegalovirus, according to the listing, were some 180 TCR beta chains.

Primers included in the PCR were 60 Vbeta and 13 Jbeta primers. Here immunoSEQ multiplex PCR was the method, and the copy in TCRdb shows in-frame clones only, minus some. The data hold about 150,000 clones, with roughly 81% observed a single time. With regard to this clone: Its antigen is currently unknown.

CDR1 is SQVTM, CDR2 ANQGSEA, per germline. The CDR3 has 13 amino acids. V was trimmed by 3 bases and J by 4 bases, leaving 11 bases between them. This sequence was found in a girl aged 5-17 years in good health and CMV-seropositive. The sequenced sample was PBMCs. The rearrangement uses TRBV29-1 and TRBJ2-3, with D perhaps TRBD2 (6 bases). This CDR3 reads CSVEEGRADTQYF. The CDR3 DNA follows: TGCAGCGTTGAGGAGGGTAGGGCAGATACGCAGTATTTT.